The 23 T cell receptor beta chains in this list originate from one sample, sequenced in a study of OX40 agonist ivuxolimab in advanced cancers. Data came from immunoSEQ multiplex PCR; TCRdb stores just in-frame clones and leaves some out. The sample has under 20,000 clones, roughly 84% seen once; the top ten hold more than 3.5%. This sample comprised CD4+ or CD8+ T cells sorted from blood, obtained in a trial of the OX40 agonist ivuxolimab. These receptors all come from an adult with an advanced solid tumor such as melanoma, head and neck, liver or kidney cancer.

The V gene is TRBV5-4, the J gene TRBJ1-1; D gene uncertain. The CDR3 is 14 residues long. Trimming took off 0 bases at V and 5 bases at J, with 11 bases between the two ends. Germline lookup yields CDR1 SGHNT and CDR2 YYREEE (reference sequence). CDR3 DNA sequence: TGTGCCAGCAGCTTGGCCGCCAGGTCGACTGAAGCTTTCTTT. Amino acids: CASSLAARSTEAFF.

V gene TRBV28 combines with J gene TRBJ2-2, with 10 bases that match TRBD1. The junction had 9 bases not matched to a gene; V was cut back by 10 bases and J by 4 bases. The CDR3 totals 15 residues. Germline loops: CDR1 MDHEN, CDR2 SYDVKM. As DNA, the CDR3 is TGTGCCACCCTGCGGGACAGGGGTTCCACCGGGGAGCTGTTTTTT. Translation: CATLRDRGSTGELFF.

V gene TRBV29-1 combines with J gene TRBJ2-7; D not certain. Germline-derived CDR1 and CDR2 are SQVTM and ANQGSEA. The CDR3 runs 12 residues. With 6 bases removed from V and 2 bases from J, the gap between germline ends came to 11 bases. The chain's CDR3 is CSVRARAYEQYF. In DNA form, the CDR3 reads TGCAGCGTACGGGCTAGGGCCTACGAGCAGTACTTC.

The gene calls are TRBV19 and TRBJ1-5; D not resolved. The CDR3 sequence is 12 residues long. Germline CDR1 LNHDA, CDR2 SQIVND (reference sequence). The V and J ends lost 7 bases and 0 bases respectively, with 4 bases between them. The CDR3 DNA reads TGTGCCAGTACCTATAGCAATCAGCCCCAGCATTTT. This encodes CASTYSNQPQHF.

The table lists this clone with a few counts. J is TRBJ2-5 and V is TRBV7-9; a weak D match, TRBD2 (6 bases). The CDR3 length is 13 residues. CDR1 and CDR2 (germline): SEHNR, FQNEAQ (reference sequence). Trimming pared 5 bases from V and 3 bases from J, leaving 10 bases between. CDR3 DNA: TGTGCCAGCAGCCTCTGGGGGGAAGAGACCCAGTACTTC. Translated: CASSLWGEETQYF. Full variable domain (missing parts from reference TRBV7-9 and TRBJ2-5): DTGVSQNPRHKITKRGQNVTFRCDPISEHNRLYWYRQTLGQGPEFLTYFQNEAQLEKSRLLSDRFSAERPKGSFSTLEIQRTEQGDSAMYLCASSLWGEETQYFGPGTRLLVL.

This chain joins TRBV5-1 and TRBJ2-2; 9 nucleotides match TRBD2. The CDR3 is 17 amino acids. Per germline, CDR1 SGHRS and CDR2 YFSETQ. After removal of 3 bases from V and 0 bases from J, the junction contained 6 bases not matched to a gene. CDR3 nucleotide sequence: TGCGCCAGCAGCTCGCGTCCTAGCGGGACGAACACCGGGGAGCTGTTTTTT. Amino acid sequence: CASSSRPSGTNTGELFF.

This chain joins TRBV2 and TRBJ2-5; D gene unclear. The DNA end is more similar to TRBJ2-7, so the J call may be wrong. Per the germline V gene, CDR1 is SNHLY and CDR2 is FYNNEI. The CDR3 loop spans 12 amino acids. The CDR3 nucleotides are TGTGCCAGCAGTGTGCTGGCCTACGAGCAGTACTTC. It codes for CASSVLAYEQYF.

J is TRBJ2-2 and V is TRBV27; D may be TRBD2 (6 bases). Trimming took 5 bases from V and 3 from J, leaving 16 bases between them. CDR3 size: 16 residues. From germline, CDR1 is MNHEY and CDR2 SMNVEV (reference sequence). The CDR3, as DNA: TGTGCCAGCAGTCCTCGGGGGACCCGACACACCGGGGAGCTGTTTTTT. Its translation is CASSPRGTRHTGELFF.

This chain connects TRBV5-4 to TRBJ2-1; no clear D gene. Germline lookup yields CDR1 SGHNT and CDR2 YYREEE (reference sequence). Trimming left V 1 base short and J 4 bases short, with 3 bases between. CDR3 size: 12 residues. The CDR3 spells CASSLNYNEQFF. For the CDR3, the DNA is TGTGCCAGCAGCTTGAATTACAATGAGCAGTTCTTC.

The chain employs TRBV10-3 and TRBJ1-3; TRBD1 is a possible D gene (6 bases). The CDR3 extends over 15 amino acids. Germline CDR1 and CDR2: ENHRY and SYGVKD. Trimming shortened V by 6 bases and J by 6 bases, and 18 bases separated the two germline ends. In DNA, the CDR3 is TGTGCCATCAGACCACAGGGCATCGAGATAAACACCATATATTTT. Protein: CAIRPQGIEINTIYF.

The chain links TRBV19 to TRBJ1-5; D possibly corresponds to TRBD1 (5 bases). This CDR3 spans 15 amino acids. Deletions cut 5 bases from V and 0 bases from J, with 11 bases between. The germline V gene encodes CDR1 LNHDA and CDR2 SQIVND (reference sequence). CDR3 DNA sequence: TGTGCCAGTAGTCGAGGGGTGTATAGCAATCAGCCCCAGCATTTT. This gives the protein CASSRGVYSNQPQHF.

The chain employs TRBV6-5 and TRBJ2-7; possible D gene TRBD1, 6 bases. This CDR3 has 13 amino acids. Trimming removed 1 base at V and 8 bases at J, with 12 bases between. Germline V gene data show CDR1 as MNHEY and CDR2 as SVGAGI. CDR3: CASSYYREFQQYF. The DNA for the CDR3 is TGTGCCAGCAGTTACTACAGGGAATTTCAGCAGTACTTC.

This clone was seen once. The genes are TRBV9 and TRBJ1-3; 8 bases agree with TRBD1. This CDR3 is built from 19 residues. The V and J ends lost 3 bases and 4 bases, in that order; junction bases with no gene match: 18. Per the germline V gene, CDR1 is SGDLS and CDR2 is YYNGEE. The DNA for the CDR3 is TGTGCCAGCAGCGATTTGATGACAGGGGTTTCCTCCCCGGGAAACACCATATATTTT. Translated: CASSDLMTGVSSPGNTIYF. Looking up the rest from reference TRBV9 and TRBJ1-3 gives the full variable domain: DSGVTQTPKHLITATGQRVTLRCSPRSGDLSVYWYQQSLDQGLQFLIQYYNGEERAKGNILERFSAQQFPDLHSELNLSSLELGDSALYFCASSDLMTGVSSPGNTIYFGEGSWLTVV.

The CDR3 sequence: CASSPGQGSETQYF. The CDR3 nucleotides are TGCGCCAGCAGCCCGGGACAGGGATCGGAGACCCAGTACTTC. V gene TRBV5-1 combines with J gene TRBJ2-5, with 9 bases matching TRBD1. In germline, CDR1 is SGHRS, CDR2 YFSETQ. The CDR3 extends over 14 amino acids. After removal of 4 bases from V and 5 bases from J, the junction contained 6 bases not matched to a gene. Filled out from reference TRBV5-1 and TRBJ2-5, the complete variable domain reads KAGVTQTPRYLIKTRGQQVTLSCSPISGHRSVSWYQQTPGQGLQFLFEYFSETQRNKGNFPGRFSGRQFSNSRSEMNVSTLELGDSALYLCASSPGQGSETQYFGPGTRLLVL.

The V gene is TRBV27, the J gene TRBJ2-5; possibly TRBD1 for D (6 bases). Germline V gene data show CDR1 as MNHEY and CDR2 as SMNVEV (reference sequence). V dropped 7 bases and J dropped 3 bases, with 15 bases sitting between them. The CDR3 extends over 14 amino acids. CDR3 sequence (DNA): TGTGCCAGCAAGTCCCAGGGGAGAGAAGAGACCCAGTACTTC. Translated, it gives CASKSQGREETQYF.

The J gene is TRBJ2-6, the V gene TRBV19; TRBD1 agrees at 9 bases. Germline assignment: CDR1 LNHDA and CDR2 SQIVND (reference sequence). The V segment lost 6 bases and the J segment 2 bases; nucleotides outside the gene matches: 5. CDR3 length: 16 residues. CDR3 sequence reads: CASSTTGGAGANVLTF. DNA of the CDR3: TGTGCCAGTAGCACTACAGGGGGCGCTGGGGCCAACGTCCTGACTTTC.

V usage is TRBV5-1 and J usage is TRBJ2-1, with D possibly matching TRBD2 (6 bases). The ends were cut back, 0 bases at V and 6 bases at J, with 10 bases in the middle. Per the germline V gene, CDR1 is SGHRS and CDR2 is YFSETQ. The CDR3 sequence is 14 residues long. CDR3 nucleotides: TGCGCCAGCAGCTTGGTGGGACTCGTCAATGAGCAGTTCTTC. The encoded protein is CASSLVGLVNEQFF.

This clone appeared a few times. This chain connects TRBV2 to TRBJ2-7; TRBD1 matches at 11 bases. This CDR3 is 14 amino acids long. Germline V gene sequence: CDR1 SNHLY, CDR2 FYNNEI. Trimming cost V 4 bases and J 3 bases; bases outside gene matches: 2. In DNA, the CDR3 is TGTGCCAGCAGTGTGGGGACAGGGGGCTACGAGCAGTACTTC. As protein: CASSVGTGGYEQYF.

This chain connects TRBV7-9 to TRBJ2-1; D gene ambiguous. This CDR3 has 14 amino acids. Germline assignment: CDR1 SEHNR and CDR2 FQNEAQ (reference sequence). V gave up 5 bases and J gave up 0 bases, with 8 bases separating them. CDR3 sequence: CASSLSVSYNEQFF. The CDR3 DNA is TGTGCCAGCAGCCTATCCGTCTCCTACAATGAGCAGTTCTTC.

The chain joins TRBV9 to TRBJ2-3; D may be TRBD1 (6 bases). Germline V CDR1 and CDR2: SGDLS, YYNGEE. This CDR3 is built from 14 residues. V lost 3 bases and J lost 4, with 12 bases in between. The CDR3, as DNA: TGTGCCAGCAGCGCGCAATGGGGGCCAGATACGCAGTATTTT. It encodes CASSAQWGPDTQYF.

The chain couples TRBV19 to TRBJ2-7; 11 nucleotides align to TRBD2. The CDR3 totals 16 residues. Germline V gives CDR1 LNHDA, CDR2 SQIVND (reference sequence). V lost 5 bases to trimming and J lost 2 bases; unmatched junction nucleotides: 8. The CDR3: CASSARGTSGTYEQYF. The CDR3 DNA reads as TGTGCCAGTAGTGCACGAGGGACTAGCGGTACCTACGAGCAGTACTTC.

V is TRBV19 and J is TRBJ1-1, with D perhaps TRBD1 (6 bases). Per the germline V gene, CDR1 is LNHDA and CDR2 is SQIVND (reference sequence). This CDR3 spans 14 amino acids. Trimming left V 8 bases short and J 2 bases short, with 15 bases between. CDR3 bases: TGTGCCAGTCGGACAGTAATTACCAACACTGAAGCTTTCTTT. Encoded protein: CASRTVITNTEAFF.

The chain employs TRBV28 and TRBJ1-1; D is uncertain. Per germline, CDR1 MDHEN and CDR2 SYDVKM. V dropped 3 bases and J dropped 4 bases, with 15 bases sitting between them. CDR3 length: 15 residues. The chain's CDR3 is CASSLVISVATEAFF. DNA for the CDR3: TGTGCCAGCAGTTTGGTAATTTCAGTCGCCACTGAAGCTTTCTTT.